Here is one T cell receptor beta chain with its context. Time point: blood from clinic visit 5 months post-surgery; TSC patient then seizure free. The sample is drawn from a study of brain T cells in children with intractable seizures. Some clones are missing from TCRdb's copy, which holds only in-frame ones; the method was immunoSEQ multiplex PCR. The repertoire has about 340,000 clones, roughly 92% of them found once; the top ten carry 5% to 7%. There are 13 residues in the CDR3. The germline V and J ends were trimmed by 2 bases and 5 bases, with 9 bases remaining between them. The TCR comes from a boy younger than two with tuberous sclerosis and intractable seizures. The V gene is TRBV12-3 or TRBV12-4, the J gene TRBJ1-1; unclear D gene. Sequenced material: peripheral blood, taken about 5 months after surgery. The CDR3 is CASSLLGRTEAFF. The CDR3 bases are TGTGCCAGCAGTTTATTGGGTAGGACTGAAGCTTTCTTT.